This TCR beta chain appears in the sequencing data of a study of T-cell memory formation after mild COVID-19. General study points: Some SARS-CoV-2-responding clones were already detected in memory before infection.

The CDR3 is made up of 16 amino acids. Trimming shortened V by 0 bases and J by 9 bases, and 15 bases separated the two germline ends. Germline values: CDR1 SGHTA, CDR2 FQGNSA. TCRdb used MiXCR to reprocess the 5' RACE reads, holding one entry per CDR3 protein. The table lists 250,000 to 300,000 distinct CDR3 sequences, 15% to 20% of them singletons. This clonotype has more than one count but fewer than ten. Its antigen is not identified. The chain is built from TRBV7-2 and TRBJ1-6, with D perhaps matching TRBD1 (6 bases). The sequencing input was PBMCs or a T cell subset sorted from them (not recorded which). The clonotype was recovered from a man younger than 35 who had mild COVID-19 (a few samples of this study predate the infection). Cell type and time point are not known. The CDR3 coding sequence is TGTGCCAGCAGCTTAGCGCTACAGGGTGTAGGTTCACCCCTCCACTTT. Translation: CASSLALQGVGSPLHF.